The 24 T cell receptor beta chains given below trace back to one sample, sequenced in a study of blood T cell repertoires in COVID-19. TCRdb's table, derived via immunoSEQ multiplex PCR, lists solely in-frame clones and lacks some. The sample carries about 240,000 clones, almost 85% recorded once. Sequencing was carried out using peripheral blood. The receptors shown here come from a man between 45 and 60 years old with COVID-19, enrolled during active disease.

The chain joins TRBV28 to TRBJ1-6, with 9 bases identical to TRBD1. CDR3 length: 14 amino acids. J gave up 10 bases and V 3 bases, and 4 bases lay outside the gene matches. Germline CDR1 is MDHEN and CDR2 is SYDVKM. The CDR3 is CASSFDRGISPLHF. The DNA for the CDR3 is TGTGCCAGCAGTTTCGACAGGGGGATCTCACCCCTCCACTTT. Supplemented by reference TRBV28 and TRBJ1-6, the full variable domain reads DVKVTQSSRYLVKRTGEKVFLECVQDMDHENMFWYRQDPGLGLRLIYFSYDVKMKEKGDIPEGYSVSREKKERFSLILESASTNQTSMYLCASSFDRGISPLHFGNGTRLTVT.

The rearrangement links TRBV2 to TRBJ2-3; perhaps TRBD1 as D (6 bases). The length of the CDR3 is 18 residues. CDR1 SNHLY and CDR2 FYNNEI come from the germline V gene. Trimming took 6 bases from V and 4 from J, leaving 26 bases between them. CDR3 nucleotides: TGTGCCAGCAGCCTAGGTAAAGAATTCTCAAACAGGGCAGATACGCAGTATTTT. Its protein product is CASSLGKEFSNRADTQYF.

The chain links TRBV24-1 to TRBJ1-4, with 9 positions matching TRBD1. The CDR3 is 15 residues long. The J segment lost 7 bases and the V segment lost 3 bases, leaving 5 bases of the junction unmatched. Looked up from germline, CDR1 is KGHDR and CDR2 is SFDVKD. The CDR3 DNA reads TGTGCCACCAGTGATCTAACGGACAGGGGTGAAAAACTGTTTTTT. Translation: CATSDLTDRGEKLFF.

The V gene is TRBV12-3 or TRBV12-4, the J gene TRBJ2-7; D uncertain. This CDR3 is built from 12 residues. Trimming removed 1 base from V and 9 bases from J, with 10 bases in between. The CDR3 DNA reads as TGTGCCAGCAGTTTAGATTTTACTGGGCAGTACTTC. Encoded protein: CASSLDFTGQYF.

The chain recombines TRBV5-1 with TRBJ2-7; possible D gene TRBD1, 6 bases. V lost 0 bases, J lost 6 bases, and 16 bases lay in between. The germline V gene encodes CDR1 SGHRS and CDR2 YFSETQ. The CDR3 runs 15 residues. CDR3 coding DNA: TGCGCCAGCAGCTTGGCCCGCAGGGGTCTCGTCGAGCAGTACTTC. Amino acids: CASSLARRGLVEQYF. Full variable domain (missing parts from reference TRBV5-1 and TRBJ2-7): KAGVTQTPRYLIKTRGQQVTLSCSPISGHRSVSWYQQTPGQGLQFLFEYFSETQRNKGNFPGRFSGRQFSNSRSEMNVSTLELGDSALYLCASSLARRGLVEQYFGPGTRLTVT.

The sample holds one count of this clone. The chain couples TRBV10-3 to TRBJ1-3; perhaps TRBD1 as D (6 bases). The germline V and J ends were trimmed by 10 bases and 2 bases, with 15 bases remaining between them. The CDR3 length is 14 residues. Per the germline V gene, CDR1 is ENHRY and CDR2 is SYGVKD. CDR3 DNA sequence: TGTGCCACTAGAGGGGGTGGACCTGGAAACACCATATATTTT. It specifies CATRGGGPGNTIYF.

For this clone: Other DNA sequences of this sample code for an identical CDR3. This chain joins TRBV6-5 and TRBJ2-2; TRBD1 agrees at 10 bases. The V and J ends lost 6 bases and 5 bases, in that order; junction bases with no gene match: 6. The CDR3 extends over 15 amino acids. Germline loops: CDR1 MNHEY, CDR2 SVGAGI. The CDR3 DNA follows: TGTGCCAGCAGGAGACAGGGGGCAGGAACCGGGGAGCTGTTTTTT. It yields the protein CASRRQGAGTGELFF.

The rearrangement links TRBV28 to TRBJ1-2; 7 bases align to TRBD1. V trimming: 7 bases; J trimming: 2 bases; junction bases outside the gene matches: 7. This CDR3 region has 14 residues. Germline assignment: CDR1 MDHEN and CDR2 SYDVKM. CDR3 in DNA: TGTGCCAGCACCACCAACAGGGGAAACTATGGCTACACCTTC. Its translation is CASTTNRGNYGYTF.

J is TRBJ2-2 and V is TRBV6-2 or TRBV6-3; 9 bases map to TRBD2. Germline V gene lookup returns CDR1 MNHEY and CDR2 SVGEGT. The CDR3 is 15 amino acids. V gave up 3 bases and J gave up 4 bases; unmatched junction bases: 3. The CDR3 DNA reads as TGTGCCAGCAGTTATAGCGGGGGCTTCACCGGGGAGCTGTTTTTT. Its translation: CASSYSGGFTGELFF.

The genes are TRBV2 and TRBJ1-2; D is undetermined. CDR1 SNHLY and CDR2 FYNNEI come from the germline V gene. Trimming pared 4 bases from V and 3 bases from J, leaving 9 bases between. The length of the CDR3 is 13 residues. DNA of the CDR3: TGTGCCAGCAGTGGGGAGTCTTACTATGGCTACACCTTC. It yields the protein CASSGESYYGYTF.

The chain recombines TRBV18 with TRBJ1-5, with D possibly TRBD1 on 6 matching bases. The V and J ends lost 2 bases and 6 bases respectively, with 14 bases between them. The CDR3 has 15 residues. Per the germline V gene, CDR1 is KGHSH and CDR2 is LQKENI. The CDR3 region has the DNA TGTGCCAGCTCACCAGTAGGAACAGGGCGTCAGCCCCAGCATTTT. Its protein is CASSPVGTGRQPQHF.

This chain links TRBV19 with TRBJ1-1; 8 positions agree with TRBD1. J gave up 7 bases and V 3 bases, and 7 bases lay outside the gene matches. Germline V gene sequence: CDR1 LNHDA, CDR2 SQIVND (reference sequence). The CDR3 is 14 residues long. The CDR3 sequence is CASSIIGTGYEAFF. The DNA for the CDR3 is TGTGCCAGTAGTATCATCGGGACAGGTTATGAAGCTTTCTTT.

This chain joins TRBV27 and TRBJ2-1; weak D call: TRBD1 (6 bases). The CDR3 contains 17 residues. CDR1 and CDR2 (germline): MNHEY, SMNVEV (reference sequence). V dropped 1 base and J dropped 1 base, with 14 bases sitting between them. The CDR3 reads CASSLWGRGQSYNEQFF. The CDR3 region has the DNA TGTGCCAGCAGTTTATGGGGGAGAGGACAGTCCTACAATGAGCAGTTCTTC.

CDR3 protein: CASSYPTSENSPLHF. The CDR3, as DNA: TGTGCCAGCAGTTACCCCACTTCGGAGAATTCACCCCTCCACTTT. The chain is built from TRBV6-2 or TRBV6-3 and TRBJ1-6; D is uncertain. The CDR3 is 15 residues long. From germline, CDR1 is MNHEY and CDR2 SVGEGT. Trimming cost V 2 bases and J 7 bases, with 12 bases left between them.

CDR3 protein: CATSSPRDRDEKLFF. The CDR3 DNA reads as TGTGCCACCAGCAGTCCGCGGGACAGGGACGAAAAACTGTTTTTT. This sequence joins TRBV15 and TRBJ1-4; TRBD1 matches at 9 bases. Looked up from germline, CDR1 is LNHNV and CDR2 is YYDKDF (reference sequence). J lost 8 bases, V lost 3 bases, and 7 bases had no gene match. CDR3 length: 15 amino acids. The variable domain in full, completed from reference TRBV15 and TRBJ1-4, reads DAMVIQNPRYQVTQFGKPVTLSCSQTLNHNVMYWYQQKSSQAPKLLFHYYDKDFNNEADTPDNFQSRRPNTSFCFLDIRSPGLGDTAMYLCATSSPRDRDEKLFFGSGTQLSVL.

The chain joins TRBV6-5 to TRBJ2-7; D possibly corresponds to TRBD1 (6 bases). The V end lost 6 bases, the J end lost 0 bases, and 9 bases lay between the germline ends. The germline CDR1 and CDR2 sequences are MNHEY and SVGAGI. The CDR3 length is 13 residues. CDR3 protein: CASSRDNSYEQYF. CDR3 nucleotides: TGTGCCAGCAGCCGGGACAACTCCTACGAGCAGTACTTC.

This rearrangement joins TRBV28 to TRBJ1-5, with a weak D call TRBD1 (5 bases). V was clipped by 6 bases and J by 2 bases, with 8 bases between them. Germline CDR1 and CDR2: MDHEN and SYDVKM. This CDR3 has 13 amino acids. The CDR3 DNA reads as TGTGCCAGCAGAGGACACCGCAATCAGCCCCAGCATTTT. Residues: CASRGHRNQPQHF.

V and J are TRBV30 and TRBJ2-3; D perhaps matches TRBD1 (5 bases). Germline V lookup: CDR1 GTSNPN, CDR2 SVGIG (reference sequence). With 0 bases removed from V and 5 bases from J, the gap between germline ends came to 12 bases. There are 14 residues in the CDR3. CDR3 in amino acids: CAWSVGARGDTQYF. The CDR3 nucleotides read TGTGCCTGGAGTGTAGGGGCCCGCGGAGATACGCAGTATTTT.

The chain combines TRBV3-1 (or the pseudogene TRBV3-2) with TRBJ2-7, with 7 bases aligning to TRBD1. The CDR3 is 14 residues long. CDR1 is LGHDT, CDR2 YNNKEL, per germline (reference sequence). V shed 3 bases and J 4 bases; nucleotides not matched to a gene: 6. The DNA for the CDR3 is TGTGCCAGCAGCCATGTACCGGGACAGTACGAGCAGTACTTC. Protein product: CASSHVPGQYEQYF.

This clone was seen only a few times. This rearrangement joins TRBV5-1 to TRBJ2-3; 10 bases agree with TRBD2. From germline, CDR1 is SGHRS and CDR2 YFSETQ. J was trimmed by 0 bases and V by 5 bases; bases with no gene match: 3. The CDR3 is 15 residues long. The CDR3 DNA reads as TGCGCCAGCAGGCCTAGCGGGAGTAGCACAGATACGCAGTATTTT. The encoded protein is CASRPSGSSTDTQYF.

This chain connects TRBV2 to TRBJ2-1; 11 nucleotides agree with TRBD2. This CDR3 has 15 amino acids. The V gene's germline CDR1 is SNHLY and CDR2 FYNNEI. After removal of 2 bases from V and 9 bases from J, the junction contained 6 bases not matched to a gene. Here the CDR3 reads CASSERTSGSSEQFF. CDR3 DNA: TGTGCCAGCAGTGAAAGGACTAGCGGGTCCTCTGAGCAGTTCTTC.

The chain recombines TRBV5-1 with TRBJ2-4; TRBD2 agrees at 7 bases. Trimming at V came to 3 bases and at J to 0 bases, leaving 6 bases not matched to a gene. The length of the CDR3 is 16 residues. Looked up from germline, CDR1 is SGHRS and CDR2 is YFSETQ. The chain's CDR3 is CASSSERDIAKNIQYF. DNA of the CDR3: TGCGCCAGCAGCTCGGAGCGGGATATAGCCAAAAACATTCAGTACTTC.

This chain connects TRBV5-6 to TRBJ1-4; possible D gene TRBD1, 6 bases. The CDR3 spans 13 residues. V was trimmed by 4 bases and J by 8 bases, leaving 12 bases between them. Germline CDR1 reads SGHDT; CDR2 reads YYEEEE. The CDR3 protein is CASSPGTREKLFF. Here the CDR3 DNA reads TGTGCCAGCAGCCCTGGGACACGGGAAAAACTGTTTTTT.

This clone was seen once. The rearrangement joins TRBV28 to TRBJ2-5, with D perhaps TRBD2 (7 bases). V was shortened by 10 bases and J by 5 bases, with 17 bases between the two germline ends. The CDR3 extends over 13 amino acids. Looked up from germline, CDR1 is MDHEN and CDR2 is SYDVKM. CDR3 sequence: CAITGGPQETQYF. CDR3 DNA sequence: TGTGCCATCACCGGGGGGCCCCAGGAGACCCAGTACTTC. Full variable domain (rest looked up from reference TRBV28 and TRBJ2-5): DVKVTQSSRYLVKRTGEKVFLECVQDMDHENMFWYRQDPGLGLRLIYFSYDVKMKEKGDIPEGYSVSREKKERFSLILESASTNQTSMYLCAITGGPQETQYFGPGTRLLVL.